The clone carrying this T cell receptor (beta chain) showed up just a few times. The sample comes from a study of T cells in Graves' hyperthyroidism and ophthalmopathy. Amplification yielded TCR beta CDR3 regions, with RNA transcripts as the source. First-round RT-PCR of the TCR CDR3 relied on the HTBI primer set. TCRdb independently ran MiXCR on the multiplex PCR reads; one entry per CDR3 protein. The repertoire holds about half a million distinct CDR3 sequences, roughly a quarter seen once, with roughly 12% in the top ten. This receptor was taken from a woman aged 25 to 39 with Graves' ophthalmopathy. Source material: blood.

DNA of the CDR3: TGCAGTGCCATCCCCGGGACTAGCGGGAGTAAAGAGCAGTACTTC. It yields the protein CSAIPGTSGSKEQYF. This chain uses TRBV20-1 with TRBJ2-7; TRBD2 matches at 14 bases. The V gene end was trimmed by 6 bases and the J gene end by 7 bases; junction bases not matched to a gene: 11. The CDR3 is 15 residues long. Germline V gives CDR1 DFQATT, CDR2 SNEGSKA (reference sequence).